This T cell receptor beta chain was documented in a study of human T cells and chemical hapten exposure. Study as a whole: Diphenylcyclopropenone doses were given weekly to the scalps of patients across the roughly 24-week study. Regarding the study as a whole: Correlating positively with patch test score were the PT1 expanded TCR counts.

Specified time point: patch test 2, 6 weeks after DPC sensitization. Described treatment: therapeutic diphenylcyclopropenone sensitization with weekly scalp DPC. Blood was collected ahead of every patch test applied. Researchers extracted total RNA from unfractionated whole blood. Germline lookup yields CDR1 KGHDR and CDR2 SFDVKD. The CDR3 consists of 17 residues. V shed 3 bases and J shed 0 bases, with 13 bases lying between them. Each CDR3 protein gets one entry after TCRdb re-called the RACE reads with MiXCR. The table shows 110,000 or so distinct CDR3 sequences, with 9.2% occurring only once. This clonotype was counted between two and nine times. Its matching antigen is unknown.

Sequenced here: whole blood, sampled in connection with sensitization to the hapten diphenylcyclopropenone (DPC). The chain employs TRBV24-1 and TRBJ2-2, with a weak D call TRBD2 (6 bases). This TCR was recovered from a woman in her thirties or forties with alopecia areata. Some clones in this sample may be carry-over from other donors' samples. The CDR3 DNA sequence: TGTGCCACCAGTGATCAAGGGAGGTCCGCGAACACCGGGGAGCTGTTTTTT. Its protein product is CATSDQGRSANTGELFF.